This T cell receptor delta chain was captured in a study of γδ T cells in repeated Plasmodium falciparum infection. Gammadelta T cells were flow-sorted from PBMC into Vgamma9/Vdelta2+ and Vdelta2-negative populations for bulk analysis. J gave up 4 bases and V 3 bases, and 9 bases lay outside the gene matches. The CDR3 runs 16 residues. Germline values: CDR1 GEAIGNYY, CDR2 EKD. TCRdb applied CATT to the multiplex PCR reads for clone calling. The sample has some 100,000 delta-chain clones, over 1.3% seen once. In the case of this clone: The amino acid sequence in TCRdb belongs to a much larger clone and departs from this DNA's translation at residue 6, likely a sequencing read error; the sequence shown is translated from the DNA.

The sequence came from a pool of human donors (malaria-infected and uninfected, not separated). The gene calls are TRDV2 and TRDJ1, with 11 positions matching TRDD3. No J segment appears in TCRdb, so it was assigned here by matching the sequence to germline. Material: gamma-delta T cells from blood. The CDR3 nucleotides are TGTGCCTGTGACCCTGCCTCTGGGGGATACAACGATAAACTCATCTTT. It encodes CACDPASGGYNDKLIF.